This TCR beta chain came from a study of blood T cell repertoires in COVID-19. Overall study: Specimens from acute and convalescent COVID-19 originated in the United States, Italy and Spain.

In the authors' methods: Counts of nucleated cells, estimated from reference gene primer amplification, were obtained. Sequencing used immunoSEQ multiplex PCR; TCRdb keeps in-frame clones, though not all of them. V and J calls plus clone size are reproduced from that table; the DNA served to infer D and trimming. Of a few hundred thousand clones listed, roughly 84% are singletons. Per germline, CDR1 SGHNT and CDR2 YYREEE (reference sequence). Trimming pared 4 bases from V and 0 bases from J, leaving 10 bases between. There are 14 residues in the CDR3. This clone has only one observation. The chain joins TRBV5-4 to TRBJ1-1; the D gene is possibly TRBD1 (6 bases). The receptor was isolated from a human donor with COVID-19, enrolled during active disease. The donor label of this sample is uncertain. Sample: peripheral blood. DNA for the CDR3: TGTGCCAGCAGCCAGGGGAGCATGAACACTGAAGCTTTCTTT. It encodes CASSQGSMNTEAFF.